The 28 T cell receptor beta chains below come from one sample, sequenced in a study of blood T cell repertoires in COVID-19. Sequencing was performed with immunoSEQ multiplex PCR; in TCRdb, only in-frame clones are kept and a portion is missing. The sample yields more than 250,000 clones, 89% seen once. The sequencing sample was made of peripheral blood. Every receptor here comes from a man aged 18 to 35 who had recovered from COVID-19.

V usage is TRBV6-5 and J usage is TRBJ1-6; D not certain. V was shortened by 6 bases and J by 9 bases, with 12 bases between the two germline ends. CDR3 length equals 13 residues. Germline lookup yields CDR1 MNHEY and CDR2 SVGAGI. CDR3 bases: TGTGCCAGCAGGCCCGGGGTGAGTTCACCCCTCCACTTT. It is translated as CASRPGVSSPLHF.

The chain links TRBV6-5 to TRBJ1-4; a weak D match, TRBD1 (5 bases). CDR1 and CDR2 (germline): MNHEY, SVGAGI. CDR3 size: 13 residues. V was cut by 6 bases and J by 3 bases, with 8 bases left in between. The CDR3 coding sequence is TGTGCCAGCAGACAGGCCTCTAATGAAAAACTGTTTTTT. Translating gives CASRQASNEKLFF.

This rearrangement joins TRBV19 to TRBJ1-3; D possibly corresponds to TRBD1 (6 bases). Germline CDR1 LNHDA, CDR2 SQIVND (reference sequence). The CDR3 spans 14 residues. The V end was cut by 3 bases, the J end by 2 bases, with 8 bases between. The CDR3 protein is CASSMGTPGNTIYF. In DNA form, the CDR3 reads TGTGCCAGTAGTATGGGGACACCTGGAAACACCATATATTTT.

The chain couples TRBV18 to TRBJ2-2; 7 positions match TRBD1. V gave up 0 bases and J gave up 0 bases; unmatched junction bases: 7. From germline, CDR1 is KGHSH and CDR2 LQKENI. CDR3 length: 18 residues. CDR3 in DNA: TGTGCCAGCTCACCACCAGGGACAGACCCAGCGAACACCGGGGAGCTGTTTTTT. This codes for CASSPPGTDPANTGELFF.

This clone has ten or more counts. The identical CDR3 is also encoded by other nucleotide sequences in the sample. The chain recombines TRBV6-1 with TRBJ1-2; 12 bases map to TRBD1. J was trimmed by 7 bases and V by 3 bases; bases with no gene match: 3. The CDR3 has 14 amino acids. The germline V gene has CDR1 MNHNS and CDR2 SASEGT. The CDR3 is CASSEGQGAGGYTF. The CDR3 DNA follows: TGTGCCAGCAGTGAGGGACAGGGGGCCGGTGGCTACACCTTC.

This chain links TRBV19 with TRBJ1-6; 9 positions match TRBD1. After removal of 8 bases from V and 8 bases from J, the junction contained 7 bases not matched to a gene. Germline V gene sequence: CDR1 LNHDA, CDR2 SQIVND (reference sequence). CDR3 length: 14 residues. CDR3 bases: TGTGCCAGTTCGGAGGGACAGGGACATTCACCCCTCCACTTT. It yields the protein CASSEGQGHSPLHF.

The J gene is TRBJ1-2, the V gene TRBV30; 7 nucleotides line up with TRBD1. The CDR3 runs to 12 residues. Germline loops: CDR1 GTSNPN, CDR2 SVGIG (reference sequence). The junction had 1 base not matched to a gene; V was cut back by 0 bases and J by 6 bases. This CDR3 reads CAWSVTGDGYTF. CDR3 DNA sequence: TGTGCCTGGAGTGTAACAGGGGATGGCTACACCTTC.

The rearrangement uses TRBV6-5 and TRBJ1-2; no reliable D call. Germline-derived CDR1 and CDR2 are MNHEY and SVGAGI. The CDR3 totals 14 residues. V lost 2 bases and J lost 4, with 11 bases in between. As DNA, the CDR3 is TGTGCCAGCAGTTACGTTCCAGGTTCCTATGGCTACACCTTC. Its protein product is CASSYVPGSYGYTF.

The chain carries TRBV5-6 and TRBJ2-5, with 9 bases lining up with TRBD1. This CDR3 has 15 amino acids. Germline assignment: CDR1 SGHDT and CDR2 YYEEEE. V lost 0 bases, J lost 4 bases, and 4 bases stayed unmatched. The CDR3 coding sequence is TGTGCCAGCAGCTTGGCAGGGACAGGGCGAGAGACCCAGTACTTC. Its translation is CASSLAGTGRETQYF.

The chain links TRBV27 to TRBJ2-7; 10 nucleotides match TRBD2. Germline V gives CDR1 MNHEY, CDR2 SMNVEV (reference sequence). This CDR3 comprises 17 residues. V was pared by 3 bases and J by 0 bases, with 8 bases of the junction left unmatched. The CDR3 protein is CASSLTGLAEPSYEQYF. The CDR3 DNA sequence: TGTGCCAGCAGTTTGACCGGACTAGCGGAACCCTCCTACGAGCAGTACTTC.

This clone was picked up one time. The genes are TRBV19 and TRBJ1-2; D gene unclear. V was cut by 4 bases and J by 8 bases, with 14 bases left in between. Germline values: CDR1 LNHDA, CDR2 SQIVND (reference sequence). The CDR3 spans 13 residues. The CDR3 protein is CASSNRQVVGYTF. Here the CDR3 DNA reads TGTGCCAGTAGTAATCGGCAGGTTGTAGGCTACACCTTC.

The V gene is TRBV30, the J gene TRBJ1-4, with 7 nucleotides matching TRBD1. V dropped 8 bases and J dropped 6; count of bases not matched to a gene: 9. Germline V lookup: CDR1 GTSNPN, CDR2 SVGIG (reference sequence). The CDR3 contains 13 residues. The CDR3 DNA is TGTGCCCCGGCGGAGGGGGCATATGAAAAACTGTTTTTT. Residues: CAPAEGAYEKLFF.

The CDR3 is CASSYSGGAATEAFF. The CDR3, as DNA: TGTGCCAGCAGTTACTCGGGAGGGGCAGCGACTGAAGCTTTCTTT. This chain links TRBV6-5 with TRBJ1-1; maybe TRBD1 (5 bases). Germline lookup yields CDR1 MNHEY and CDR2 SVGAGI. V was pared by 0 bases and J by 5 bases, with 13 bases between. The CDR3 has 15 amino acids.

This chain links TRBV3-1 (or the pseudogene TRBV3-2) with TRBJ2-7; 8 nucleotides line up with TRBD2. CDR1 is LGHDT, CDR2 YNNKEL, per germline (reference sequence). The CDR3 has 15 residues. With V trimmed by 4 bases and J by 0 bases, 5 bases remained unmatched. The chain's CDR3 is CASSRGSGTSYEQYF. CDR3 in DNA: TGTGCCAGCAGCCGGGGTAGCGGGACCTCCTACGAGCAGTACTTC.

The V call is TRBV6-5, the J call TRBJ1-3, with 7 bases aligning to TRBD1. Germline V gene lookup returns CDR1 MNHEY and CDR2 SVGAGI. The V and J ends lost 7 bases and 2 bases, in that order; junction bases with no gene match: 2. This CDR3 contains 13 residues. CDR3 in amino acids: CASTGTAGNTIYF. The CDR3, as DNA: TGTGCCAGCACCGGGACAGCTGGAAACACCATATATTTT.

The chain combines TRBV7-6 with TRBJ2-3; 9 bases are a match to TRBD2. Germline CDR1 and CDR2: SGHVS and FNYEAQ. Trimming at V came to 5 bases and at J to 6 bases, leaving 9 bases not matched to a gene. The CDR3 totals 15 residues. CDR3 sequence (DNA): TGTGCCAGCAGCGGCCCTAGCGGGGTTTCTGATACGCAGTATTTT. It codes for CASSGPSGVSDTQYF. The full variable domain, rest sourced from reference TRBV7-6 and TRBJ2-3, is GAGVSQSPRYKVTKRGQDVALRCDPISGHVSLYWYRQALGQGPEFLTYFNYEAQQDKSGLPNDRFSAERPEGSISTLTIQRTEQRDSAMYRCASSGPSGVSDTQYFGPGTRLTVL.

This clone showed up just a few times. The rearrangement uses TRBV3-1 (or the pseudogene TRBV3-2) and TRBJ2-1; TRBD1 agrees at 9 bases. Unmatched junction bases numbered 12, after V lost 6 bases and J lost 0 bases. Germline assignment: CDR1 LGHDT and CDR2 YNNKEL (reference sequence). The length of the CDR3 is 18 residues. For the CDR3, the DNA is TGTGCCAGCAGTCCCGGGACAGGGTTAATCGGCTCCTACAATGAGCAGTTCTTC. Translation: CASSPGTGLIGSYNEQFF.

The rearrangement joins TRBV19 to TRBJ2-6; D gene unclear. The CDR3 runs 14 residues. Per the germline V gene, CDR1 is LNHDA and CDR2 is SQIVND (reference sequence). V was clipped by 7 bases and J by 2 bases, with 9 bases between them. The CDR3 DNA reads TGTGCCAGTACGAGTGCTCCTGGGGCCAACGTCCTGACTTTC. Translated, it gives CASTSAPGANVLTF.

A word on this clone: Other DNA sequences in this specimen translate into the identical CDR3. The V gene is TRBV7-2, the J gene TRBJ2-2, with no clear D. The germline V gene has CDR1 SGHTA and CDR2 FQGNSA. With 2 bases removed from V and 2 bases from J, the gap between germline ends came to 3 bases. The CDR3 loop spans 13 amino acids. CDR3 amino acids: CASSLLNTGELFF. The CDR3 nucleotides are TGTGCCAGCAGCTTACTTAACACCGGGGAGCTGTTTTTT. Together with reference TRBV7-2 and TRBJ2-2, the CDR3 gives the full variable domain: GAGVSQSPSNKVTEKGKDVELRCDPISGHTALYWYRQSLGQGLEFLIYFQGNSAPDKSGLPSDRFSAERTGGSVSTLTIQRTQQEDSAVYLCASSLLNTGELFFGEGSRLTVL.

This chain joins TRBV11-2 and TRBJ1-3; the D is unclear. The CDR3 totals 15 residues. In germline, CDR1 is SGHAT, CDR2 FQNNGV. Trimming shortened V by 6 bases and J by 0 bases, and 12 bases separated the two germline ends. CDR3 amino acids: CASRDTPISGNTIYF. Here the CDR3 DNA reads TGTGCCAGCAGAGACACTCCTATCTCTGGAAACACCATATATTTT.

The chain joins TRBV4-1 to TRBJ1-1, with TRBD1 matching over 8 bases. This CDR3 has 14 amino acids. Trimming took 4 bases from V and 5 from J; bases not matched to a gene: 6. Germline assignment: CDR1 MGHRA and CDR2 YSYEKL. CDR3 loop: CASSPRQGKTEAFF. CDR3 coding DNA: TGCGCCAGCAGCCCTCGACAGGGGAAGACTGAAGCTTTCTTT.

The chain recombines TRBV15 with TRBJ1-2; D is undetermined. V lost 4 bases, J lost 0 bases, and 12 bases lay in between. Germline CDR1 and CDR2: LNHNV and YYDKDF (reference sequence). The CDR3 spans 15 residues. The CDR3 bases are TGTGCCACCAGCATTAACGGCGGAACTAACTATGGCTACACCTTC. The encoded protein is CATSINGGTNYGYTF.

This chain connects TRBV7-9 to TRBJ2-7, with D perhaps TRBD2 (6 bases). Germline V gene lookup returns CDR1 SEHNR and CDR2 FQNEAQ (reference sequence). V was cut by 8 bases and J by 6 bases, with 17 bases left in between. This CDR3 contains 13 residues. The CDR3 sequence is CASRNGTPAEQYF. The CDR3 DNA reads TGTGCCAGCCGGAACGGGACTCCCGCCGAGCAGTACTTC.

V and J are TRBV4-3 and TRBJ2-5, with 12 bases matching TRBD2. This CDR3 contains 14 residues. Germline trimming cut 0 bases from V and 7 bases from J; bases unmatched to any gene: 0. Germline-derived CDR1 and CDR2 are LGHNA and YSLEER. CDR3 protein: CASSQELAGGTQYF. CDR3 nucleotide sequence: TGCGCCAGCAGCCAAGAACTAGCGGGGGGGACCCAGTACTTC.

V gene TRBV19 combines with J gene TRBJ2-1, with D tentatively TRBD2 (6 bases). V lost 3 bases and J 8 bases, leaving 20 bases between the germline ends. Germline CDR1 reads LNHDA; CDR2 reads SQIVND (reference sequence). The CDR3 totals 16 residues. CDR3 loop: CASSMLLDAGTHEQFF. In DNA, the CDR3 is TGTGCCAGTAGTATGCTCCTAGATGCGGGGACCCATGAGCAGTTCTTC.

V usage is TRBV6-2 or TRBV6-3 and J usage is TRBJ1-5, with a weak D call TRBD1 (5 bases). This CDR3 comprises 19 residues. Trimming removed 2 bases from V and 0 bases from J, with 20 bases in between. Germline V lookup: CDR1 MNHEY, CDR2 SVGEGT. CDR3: CASSYGARWQRYSNQPQHF. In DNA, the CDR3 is TGTGCCAGCAGTTACGGGGCCAGGTGGCAACGTTATAGCAATCAGCCCCAGCATTTT.

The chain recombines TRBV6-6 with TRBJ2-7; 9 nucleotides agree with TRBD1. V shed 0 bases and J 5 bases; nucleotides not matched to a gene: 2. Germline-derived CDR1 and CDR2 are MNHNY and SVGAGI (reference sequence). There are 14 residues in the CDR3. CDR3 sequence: CASSYSGQGNEQYF. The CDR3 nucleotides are TGTGCCAGCAGTTACTCGGGACAGGGCAACGAGCAGTACTTC.

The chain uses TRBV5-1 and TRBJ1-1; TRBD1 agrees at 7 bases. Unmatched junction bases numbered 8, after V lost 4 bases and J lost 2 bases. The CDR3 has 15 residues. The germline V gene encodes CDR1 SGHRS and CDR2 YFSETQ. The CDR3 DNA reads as TGCGCCAGCAGCCCTCCCGGGACAGCAAACACTGAAGCTTTCTTT. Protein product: CASSPPGTANTEAFF.